These 16 T cell receptor beta chains were sequenced from one sample in a study of T cells in narcolepsy. Only in-frame clones appear in the TCRdb table, and some are missing; sequencing was by immunoSEQ multiplex PCR. The sample has roughly 30,000 clones; about 77% are singletons. The source material was CD45RA- memory CD4+ T cells from PBMCs. Receptors were obtained from a human donor with narcolepsy.

This chain links TRBV4-1 with TRBJ1-2, with 9 bases aligning to TRBD1. Germline trimming cut 4 bases from V and 8 bases from J; bases unmatched to any gene: 11. The CDR3 length is 15 residues. Germline lookup yields CDR1 MGHRA and CDR2 YSYEKL. This CDR3 reads CASSPQTGGRWGYTF. The DNA of the CDR3 is TGCGCCAGCAGCCCACAGACAGGGGGGAGGTGGGGCTACACCTTC.

This clone was counted a few times. The CDR3: CASSPREGEGKYF. The CDR3 DNA reads TGTGCCAGCAGTCCCCGCGAAGGTGAGGGAAAGTACTTC. The V call is TRBV6-6, the J call TRBJ2-7, with a possible D match to TRBD2 (5 bases). There are 13 residues in the CDR3. Trimming stripped 5 bases from V and 11 bases from J, with 19 bases between. Germline V lookup: CDR1 MNHNY, CDR2 SVGAGI (reference sequence).

This chain connects TRBV30 to TRBJ2-5, with 8 bases that match TRBD1. The germline V gene has CDR1 GTSNPN and CDR2 SVGIG (reference sequence). The CDR3 runs to 14 residues. V lost 1 base to trimming and J lost 5 bases; unmatched junction nucleotides: 6. CDR3 sequence reads: CAWSGQGLGETQYF. The DNA for the CDR3 is TGTGCCTGGAGTGGACAGGGGTTGGGGGAGACCCAGTACTTC. Full variable domain (missing parts from reference TRBV30 and TRBJ2-5): SQTIHQWPATLVQPVGSPLSLECTVEGTSNPNLYWYRQAAGRGLQLLFYSVGIGQISSEVPQNLSASRPQDRQFILSSKKLLLSDSGFYLCAWSGQGLGETQYFGPGTRLLVL.

The rearrangement joins TRBV29-1 to TRBJ2-5; TRBD1 agrees at 8 bases. V trimming: 7 bases; J trimming: 2 bases; junction bases outside the gene matches: 6. Germline CDR1 is SQVTM and CDR2 is ANQGSEA. The CDR3 runs 13 residues. This CDR3 is CSATGQGQETQYF. The CDR3 nucleotides are TGCAGCGCCACTGGACAGGGACAAGAGACCCAGTACTTC.

This clone appeared once. This chain uses TRBV18 with TRBJ1-1; TRBD1 might be the D (5 bases). V lost 5 bases, J lost 7 bases, and 11 bases lay in between. Germline CDR1 is KGHSH and CDR2 is LQKENI. The CDR3 consists of 12 residues. CDR3 sequence: CASSIRGDEAFF. Here the CDR3 DNA reads TGTGCCAGCTCAATTCGGGGGGATGAAGCTTTCTTT. Filled out from reference TRBV18 and TRBJ1-1, the complete variable domain reads NAGVMQNPRHLVRRRGQEARLRCSPMKGHSHVYWYRQLPEEGLKFMVYLQKENIIDESGMPKERFSAEFPKEGPSILRIQQVVRGDSAAYFCASSIRGDEAFFGQGTRLTVV.

The chain combines TRBV19 with TRBJ1-4, with D perhaps TRBD1 (6 bases). This CDR3 has 15 residues. V lost 3 bases and J 6 bases, leaving 14 bases between the germline ends. Germline V CDR1 and CDR2: LNHDA, SQIVND (reference sequence). Here the CDR3 reads CASSIAGAGDEKLFF. CDR3 bases: TGTGCCAGTAGTATCGCAGGGGCGGGAGATGAAAAACTGTTTTTT. The full variable domain, completed using reference TRBV19 and TRBJ1-4, is DGGITQSPKYLFRKEGQNVTLSCEQNLNHDAMYWYRQDPGQGLRLIYYSQIVNDFQKGDIAEGYSVSREKKESFPLTVTSAQKNPTAFYLCASSIAGAGDEKLFFGSGTQLSVL.

Details on this clone: One end of the junction does not line up with germline, which may come from a read error. The chain joins TRBV18 to TRBJ2-7, with D tentatively TRBD1 (6 bases). Germline loops: CDR1 KGHSH, CDR2 LQKENI. CDR3 length: 14 residues. The CDR3 bases are TGTGCCAGCTCCCCACAGGGAGACACCTACGAGCAGTACTTC. Translated: CASSPQGDTYEQYF.

The chain employs TRBV11-1 and TRBJ1-2, with 7 positions matching TRBD1. Germline CDR1 and CDR2: SGHAT and FQDESV (reference sequence). The CDR3 spans 14 residues. V dropped 6 bases and J dropped 7; count of bases not matched to a gene: 11. The chain's CDR3 is CASRPKTGVGGYTF. The CDR3, as DNA: TGTGCCAGCAGACCGAAAACAGGGGTTGGTGGCTACACCTTC.

This chain connects TRBV5-1 to TRBJ2-5; D ambiguous. Germline assignment: CDR1 SGHRS and CDR2 YFSETQ. V was shortened by 2 bases and J by 3 bases, with 8 bases between the two germline ends. This CDR3 contains 13 residues. CDR3 sequence reads: CASSLIGKETQYF. The CDR3 nucleotides read TGCGCCAGCAGCTTAATTGGAAAAGAGACCCAGTACTTC.

CDR3 coding DNA: TGTGCCAGCAGGGCTCTGGAACTCTCTGGAAACACCATATATTTT. As protein: CASRALELSGNTIYF. This chain uses TRBV6-1 with TRBJ1-3, with D uncertain. In germline, CDR1 is MNHNS, CDR2 SASEGT. The V end lost 6 bases, the J end lost 0 bases, and 12 bases lay between the germline ends. The CDR3 has 15 residues.

This chain joins TRBV7-8 and TRBJ2-7; no clear D. The CDR3 loop spans 14 amino acids. Trimming removed 5 bases from V and 4 bases from J, with 15 bases in between. The V gene's germline CDR1 is SGHVS and CDR2 FQNEAQ. The CDR3: CASSTPMESYEQYF. For the CDR3, the DNA is TGTGCCAGCAGCACACCGATGGAGAGTTACGAGCAGTACTTC.

This chain joins TRBV5-5 and TRBJ1-1; no clear D. Trimming stripped 4 bases from V and 3 bases from J, with 10 bases between. Germline V lookup: CDR1 SGHKS, CDR2 YYEKEE (reference sequence). This CDR3 is built from 13 residues. The CDR3 here is CASSLYGDTEAFF. CDR3 sequence (DNA): TGTGCCAGCAGCCTTTATGGAGACACTGAAGCTTTCTTT.

V is TRBV19 and J is TRBJ2-7; D is undetermined. CDR3 length equals 14 residues. V lost 5 bases and J 2 bases, leaving 13 bases between the germline ends. Germline V gene sequence: CDR1 LNHDA, CDR2 SQIVND (reference sequence). The CDR3 spells CASSVRVSPYEQYF. CDR3 in DNA: TGTGCCAGTAGTGTACGGGTGAGTCCCTACGAGCAGTACTTC.

DNA for the CDR3: TGTGCCAGCAGCTTTGGGGTTGTATCCTACGAGCAGTACTTC. This encodes CASSFGVVSYEQYF. The V call is TRBV7-9, the J call TRBJ2-7; D not resolved. Germline assignment: CDR1 SEHNR and CDR2 FQNEAQ (reference sequence). Between the trimmed V and J ends, which lost 3 bases and 1 base, there was a span of 10 bases. This CDR3 region has 14 residues.

The rearrangement joins TRBV7-9 to TRBJ1-1; TRBD1 is a possible D gene (5 bases). The CDR3 extends over 15 amino acids. Germline CDR1 is SEHNR and CDR2 is FQNEAQ (reference sequence). V was pared by 3 bases and J by 0 bases, with 11 bases between. CDR3 residues: CASSLGGLMNTEAFF. In nucleotides, the CDR3 is TGTGCCAGCAGCTTGGGGGGGTTGATGAACACTGAAGCTTTCTTT.

The V gene is TRBV10-2, the J gene TRBJ2-6; no clear D. There are 14 residues in the CDR3. The ends were cut back, 7 bases at V and 0 bases at J, with 7 bases in the middle. Looked up from germline, CDR1 is WSHSY and CDR2 is SAAADI. The CDR3 here is CASKPSSGANVLTF. The CDR3 DNA sequence: TGCGCCAGCAAACCGAGCTCTGGGGCCAACGTCCTGACTTTC.